The T cell receptor (beta chain) under discussion was sequenced for a study of graft-versus-host responses after intestinal transplantation. Study at large: Transplant types were multivisceral, liver-intestinal, or isolated intestinal. Once they had received anti-thymocyte globulin induction, all recipients took tacrolimus and steroids for approximately 3 years.

Measured with immunoSEQ multiplex PCR; TCRdb has only the in-frame clones, and not every one. Here the sample spans 40,000 or so clones, over 85% being singletons. The CDR3 spans 16 residues. Germline V CDR1 and CDR2: SEHNR, FQNEAQ (reference sequence). The V end was cut by 1 base, the J end by 3 bases, with 12 bases between. Study-level results: Recipient marrow contained GvH clones, some of which appeared first in ileum or blood.

With respect to this clone: Antigen specificity is unknown.

V is TRBV7-9 and J is TRBJ1-4; the D is unclear. The origin of this receptor is a human patient who received an intestinal transplant, so some T cells may come from the graft donor. The material was PBMCs, obtained approximately 100 weeks after intestinal transplantation. This chain's CDR3 is CASSLGRRRSNEKLFF. The CDR3 coding sequence is TGTGCCAGCAGCTTAGGTCGCCGCCGGTCTAATGAAAAACTGTTTTTT.